These 20 T cell receptor beta chains came from one sample sequenced in a study of monozygotic twins with inflammatory bowel disease. TCRdb re-called the 5' RACE reads and gives one entry per CDR3 protein, without DNA. The table for this sample gives roughly 160,000 distinct CDR3 sequences. The material sequenced was blood. The receptors originated from a human donor with ulcerative colitis or Crohn's disease, or a healthy co-twin of an affected twin (not recorded which).

The chain carries TRBV9 and TRBJ1-4; TCRdb selects TRBD1, and the lack of DNA leaves this call unchecked. CDR3 size: 15 residues. CDR1 is SGDLS, CDR2 YYNGEE, per germline. This CDR3 is CASSAEGQGFEKLFF.

The rearrangement links TRBV5-1 to TRBJ2-5; TCRdb designates TRBD1, a call that cannot be tested without DNA. Germline values: CDR1 SGHRS, CDR2 YFSETQ. This CDR3 is built from 14 residues. The CDR3 region is CASSLGPGEETQYF.

J is TRBJ2-7 and V is TRBV7-9. Germline lookup yields CDR1 SEHNR and CDR2 FQNEAQ (reference sequence). The CDR3 length is 14 residues. CDR3 protein: CASGPDGVSYEQYF.

The chain has TRBV5-6 and TRBJ1-2; the TCRdb D gene call, TRBD1, has no DNA to confirm it. The V gene's germline CDR1 is SGHDT and CDR2 YYEEEE. CDR3 length equals 16 residues. The CDR3 protein is CASSHVLPGQGYGYTF.

CDR3 in amino acids: CASSQVGTGREVGYQETQYF. The rearrangement links TRBV14 to TRBJ2-5; as DNA is missing, the TRBD1 call by TCRdb cannot be tested. The germline V gene has CDR1 SGHDN and CDR2 FVKESK. This CDR3 comprises 20 residues.

The rearrangement joins TRBV2 to TRBJ1-4. Germline-derived CDR1 and CDR2 are SNHLY and FYNNEI. The CDR3 totals 16 residues. The CDR3 loop reads CASSLFLGATNEKLFF. Drawing the rest from reference TRBV2 and TRBJ1-4, the complete variable domain is EPEVTQTPSHQVTQMGQEVILRCVPISNHLYFYWYRQILGQKVEFLVSFYNNEISEKSEIFDDQFSVERPDGSNFTLKIRSTKLEDSAMYFCASSLFLGATNEKLFFGSGTQLSVL.

This chain links TRBV4-1 with TRBJ1-1. The CDR3 contains 16 residues. Germline-derived CDR1 and CDR2 are MGHRA and YSYEKL. The CDR3 is CASSHYTGVLNTEAFF.

The CDR3 sequence is CASSLRQGNYGYTF. The rearrangement uses TRBV6-1 and TRBJ1-2; as DNA is missing, the TRBD1 call by TCRdb cannot be tested. The CDR3 spans 14 residues. Germline assignment: CDR1 MNHNS and CDR2 SASEGT.

This chain joins TRBV4-3 and TRBJ1-4; the D call of TRBD1 rests on TCRdb alone, since no DNA is present to check it. The germline V gene encodes CDR1 LGHNA and CDR2 YSLEER. The CDR3 sequence is 14 residues long. This chain's CDR3 is CASSQGGANEKLFF.

The chain carries TRBV7-2 and TRBJ2-1; without DNA, the TCRdb call of TRBD1 cannot be checked. Germline V lookup: CDR1 SGHTA, CDR2 FQGNSA. This CDR3 comprises 15 residues. The CDR3 sequence is CASSYRDRSYNEQFF.

CDR3 sequence: CASSPVAGRYEQYF. This chain connects TRBV18 to TRBJ2-7; TCRdb gives TRBD2 as the D gene, but with no DNA this cannot be confirmed. This CDR3 region has 14 residues. Germline CDR1 reads KGHSH; CDR2 reads LQKENI. The complete variable domain, with remaining parts taken from reference TRBV18 and TRBJ2-7, reads NAGVMQNPRHLVRRRGQEARLRCSPMKGHSHVYWYRQLPEEGLKFMVYLQKENIIDESGMPKERFSAEFPKEGPSILRIQQVVRGDSAAYFCASSPVAGRYEQYFGPGTRLTVT.

This chain joins TRBV9 and TRBJ2-1; the TCRdb D gene call, TRBD2, has no DNA to confirm it. The CDR3 length is 15 residues. Germline loops: CDR1 SGDLS, CDR2 YYNGEE. The CDR3 here is CASSVDSGGGYEQFF.

This chain links TRBV7-9 with TRBJ2-2; TCRdb's D call of TRBD2 is untestable without DNA. CDR3 length equals 17 residues. Germline assignment: CDR1 SEHNR and CDR2 FQNEAQ (reference sequence). CDR3 residues: CASSPVPPGLNTGELFF.

This chain joins TRBV2 and TRBJ2-1; with no DNA, the TCRdb D assignment of TRBD1 cannot be verified. CDR1 SNHLY and CDR2 FYNNEI come from the germline V gene. CDR3 length equals 13 residues. Here the CDR3 reads CASSGYRGGEQFF.

The V gene is TRBV15, the J gene TRBJ2-1; the D call of TRBD1 rests on TCRdb alone, since no DNA is present to check it. Germline V lookup: CDR1 LNHNV, CDR2 YYDKDF (reference sequence). The CDR3 has 16 amino acids. CDR3 residues: CATSRVGRRQYNEQFF.

The chain combines TRBV5-1 with TRBJ2-7. The CDR3 length is 12 residues. Germline V gene sequence: CDR1 SGHRS, CDR2 YFSETQ. CDR3 in amino acids: CASSLDWQEQYF.

The chain recombines TRBV18 with TRBJ1-6. This CDR3 is 14 amino acids long. The germline V gene has CDR1 KGHSH and CDR2 LQKENI. The CDR3 protein is CASSPPQPNSPLHF.

This chain connects TRBV19 to TRBJ1-4; TCRdb designates TRBD1, a call that cannot be tested without DNA. The CDR3 has 15 residues. Germline V gene lookup returns CDR1 LNHDA and CDR2 SQIVND (reference sequence). CDR3 amino acids: CATTRAEGTNEKLFF.

The chain couples TRBV7-9 to TRBJ2-5; TCRdb designates TRBD2, a call that cannot be tested without DNA. This CDR3 contains 16 residues. Germline V gene data show CDR1 as SEHNR and CDR2 as FQNEAQ (reference sequence). CDR3 residues: CASSLGGNTYQETQYF.

The chain uses TRBV19 and TRBJ2-1. In germline, CDR1 is LNHDA, CDR2 SQIVND (reference sequence). This CDR3 has 13 residues. The CDR3 sequence: CASSTRILNEQFF.